The 16 T cell receptor beta chains below were found in one sample sequenced in a study of response to subunit inactivated influenza vaccine. A single record per CDR3 protein comes from TCRdb applying MiXCR to the RT-PCR reads. The sample consists of about 540,000 distinct CDR3 sequences, roughly a quarter of them appearing once. The same data also contributed to another study, on T cells expressing NK-cell markers. That work contributes: It was by 5'RACE template switching with UMIs that TCR beta cDNA was made.

The source material was CD4+ T cells sorted from PBMCs, sampled 11 to 12 days after vaccination. These receptors were collected from a man aged 45-65 years who received an inactivated influenza vaccine.

This clonotype was detected only a few times. This chain joins TRBV6-1 and TRBJ2-5, with D hard to call. The V end lost 6 bases, the J end lost 0 bases, and 14 bases lay between the germline ends. CDR3 length: 15 residues. Germline V gene lookup returns CDR1 MNHNS and CDR2 SASEGT. DNA for the CDR3: TGTGCCAGCAGCGGTAGGACCCCGTACCAAGAGACCCAGTACTTC. Translated: CASSGRTPYQETQYF.

In this sample, this clonotype turned up a few times. J is TRBJ2-6 and V is TRBV7-9, with TRBD2 matching over 13 bases. The junction had 10 bases not matched to a gene; V was cut back by 5 bases and J by 0 bases. CDR3 size: 20 residues. CDR1 is SEHNR, CDR2 FQNEAQ, per germline (reference sequence). CDR3 coding DNA: TGTGCCAGCAGCCCTCTGACTAGCGGGAGGTTAAGCTCTGGGGCCAACGTCCTGACTTTC. The encoded protein is CASSPLTSGRLSSGANVLTF.

This clonotype appeared a few times. The chain is built from TRBV20-1 and TRBJ2-7; D is possibly TRBD1 (5 bases). The germline V gene has CDR1 DFQATT and CDR2 SNEGSKA (reference sequence). The length of the CDR3 is 13 residues. V lost 4 bases, J lost 6 bases, and 16 bases lay in between. In DNA, the CDR3 is TGCAGTGCTAAATTAGGGGCCGAACGCGAGCAGTACTTC. It translates to CSAKLGAEREQYF.

This clonotype has only a few counts. The chain uses TRBV4-1 and TRBJ2-1; D ambiguous. This CDR3 is 12 amino acids long. The V gene's germline CDR1 is MGHRA and CDR2 YSYEKL. Trimming removed 3 bases at V and 7 bases at J, with 7 bases between. This CDR3 reads CASSQPMNEQFF. The CDR3 DNA follows: TGCGCCAGCAGCCAGCCCATGAATGAGCAGTTCTTC.

This clonotype occurred a few times. The chain uses TRBV20-1 and TRBJ2-5, with no clear D. CDR3 length equals 12 residues. The germline CDR1 and CDR2 sequences are DFQATT and SNEGSKA (reference sequence). The ends were cut back, 6 bases at V and 10 bases at J, with 18 bases in the middle. CDR3 protein: CSANGPRLDQYF. CDR3 in DNA: TGCAGTGCAAATGGACCCCGCTTGGACCAGTACTTC.

This clonotype was detected only a few times. This chain connects TRBV7-9 to TRBJ2-1; no reliable D call. Germline V gene data show CDR1 as SEHNR and CDR2 as FQNEAQ (reference sequence). The CDR3 runs to 14 residues. Between the trimmed V and J ends, which lost 7 bases and 5 bases, there was a span of 15 bases. CDR3 coding DNA: TGTGCCAGCACCTTCCGGACGCAGGACAATGAGCAGTTCTTC. This codes for CASTFRTQDNEQFF.

This clonotype came up a few times. The genes are TRBV24-1 and TRBJ2-2; D is uncertain. CDR3 length equals 14 residues. Germline-derived CDR1 and CDR2 are KGHDR and SFDVKD. V was trimmed by 5 bases and J by 0 bases, leaving 6 bases between them. CDR3 coding DNA: TGTGCCACCAGTGCTCCTGCGAACACCGGGGAGCTGTTTTTT. Its protein is CATSAPANTGELFF.

This sequence joins TRBV18 and TRBJ1-1, with D uncertain. The ends were cut back, 2 bases at V and 6 bases at J, with 7 bases in the middle. The CDR3 runs to 12 residues. Germline CDR1 is KGHSH and CDR2 is LQKENI. The CDR3 protein is CASSPTESEAFF. The DNA for the CDR3 is TGTGCCAGCTCACCAACAGAGTCTGAAGCTTTCTTT.

This clonotype was seen more than once but under ten times. CDR3 nucleotides: TGCGCCAGCAGCCGGAGTCAGAATTCCTACAATGAGCAGTTCTTC. The encoded protein is CASSRSQNSYNEQFF. This chain uses TRBV5-1 with TRBJ2-1; no definite D call. This CDR3 has 15 amino acids. Trimming took off 4 bases at V and 1 base at J, with 12 bases between the two ends. Germline V gene lookup returns CDR1 SGHRS and CDR2 YFSETQ.

The chain has TRBV20-1 and TRBJ2-3; no clear D. The germline CDR1 and CDR2 sequences are DFQATT and SNEGSKA (reference sequence). CDR3 length: 16 amino acids. Trimming took 0 bases from V and 5 from J, leaving 18 bases between them. The CDR3 loop is CSARDLLAALGDTQYF. In nucleotides, the CDR3 is TGCAGTGCTAGAGATCTGCTGGCGGCCTTGGGAGATACGCAGTATTTT.

Ten or more counts support this clonotype. V usage is TRBV7-9 and J usage is TRBJ1-1; D not resolved. Between the trimmed V and J ends, which lost 1 base and 4 bases, there was a span of 7 bases. Germline CDR1 SEHNR, CDR2 FQNEAQ (reference sequence). The CDR3 covers 13 residues. This CDR3 reads CASSLEKSTEAFF. For the CDR3, the DNA is TGTGCCAGCAGCTTAGAGAAAAGCACTGAAGCTTTCTTT.

In this sample, this clonotype turned up a few times. V and J are TRBV20-1 and TRBJ2-7; D not certain. Per germline, CDR1 DFQATT and CDR2 SNEGSKA (reference sequence). The ends were cut back, 6 bases at V and 6 bases at J, with 15 bases in the middle. The CDR3 loop spans 12 amino acids. CDR3 coding DNA: TGCAGTGCATTTTCCGGGTTCACCGAGCAGTACTTC. Protein product: CSAFSGFTEQYF.

The chain is built from TRBV6-5 and TRBJ1-2; D remains unclear. V lost 2 bases and J lost 9, with 13 bases in between. The CDR3 has 13 residues. Germline CDR1 is MNHEY and CDR2 is SVGAGI. The chain's CDR3 is CASSYTRNRSYTF. The CDR3 nucleotides are TGTGCCAGCAGTTACACGAGAAACAGAAGCTACACCTTC.

V usage is TRBV5-5 and J usage is TRBJ2-2; D possibly corresponds to TRBD1 (6 bases). Germline CDR1 and CDR2: SGHKS and YYEKEE (reference sequence). There are 15 residues in the CDR3. V was trimmed by 0 bases and J by 5 bases, leaving 11 bases between them. This chain's CDR3 is CASSLEPTGTGELFF. DNA of the CDR3: TGTGCCAGCAGCTTGGAACCGACAGGTACCGGGGAGCTGTTTTTT.

The chain joins TRBV20-1 to TRBJ2-7, with TRBD2 matching over 11 bases. Germline lookup yields CDR1 DFQATT and CDR2 SNEGSKA (reference sequence). Germline trimming cut 2 bases from V and 3 bases from J; bases unmatched to any gene: 9. This CDR3 comprises 16 residues. This CDR3 is CSARHASGGPHYEQYF. CDR3 DNA sequence: TGCAGTGCTAGACACGCTAGCGGGGGGCCCCACTACGAGCAGTACTTC.

This chain joins TRBV29-1 and TRBJ1-2, with a possible D match to TRBD1 (5 bases). There are 11 residues in the CDR3. Trimming stripped 3 bases from V and 8 bases from J, with 10 bases between. Germline V gives CDR1 SQVTM, CDR2 ANQGSEA. Here the CDR3 DNA reads TGCAGCGTTGAGGGGGGTAGGGGCTACACCTTC. Its protein is CSVEGGRGYTF.